This TCR beta chain originates from a study of cytomegalovirus exposure and HLA in healthy donors. In the PCR, 60 Vbeta and 13 Jbeta primers were used. The repertoire was sequenced with immunoSEQ multiplex PCR; TCRdb's copy has only in-frame clones and lacks some. This repertoire shows 100,000 or so clones, 76% found once; its top ten account for around 8.2%. CDR3 length: 12 residues. Germline values: CDR1 LNHDA, CDR2 SQIVND (reference sequence). With 4 bases removed from V and 4 bases from J, the gap between germline ends came to 4 bases. The sequenced material came from PBMCs. The J gene is TRBJ2-2, the V gene TRBV19; D gene uncertain. The sequence came from a man in his forties in good health and CMV-seropositive. CDR3 in DNA: TGTGCCAGTAGTAAAGCCACCGGGGAGCTGTTTTTT. Its translation is CASSKATGELFF.